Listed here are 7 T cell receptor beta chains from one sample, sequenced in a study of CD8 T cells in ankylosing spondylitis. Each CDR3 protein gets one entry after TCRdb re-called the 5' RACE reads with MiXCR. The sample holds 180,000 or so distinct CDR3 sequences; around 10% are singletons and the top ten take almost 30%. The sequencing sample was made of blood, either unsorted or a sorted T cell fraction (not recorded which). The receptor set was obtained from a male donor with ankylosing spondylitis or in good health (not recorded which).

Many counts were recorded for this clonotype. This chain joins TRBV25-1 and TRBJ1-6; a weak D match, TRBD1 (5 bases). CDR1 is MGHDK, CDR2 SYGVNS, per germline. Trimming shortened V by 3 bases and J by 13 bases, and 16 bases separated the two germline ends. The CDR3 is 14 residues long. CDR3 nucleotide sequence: TGTGCCAGCAGTGATCTCGGGGGGGTCGTGCCCCTCCACTTT. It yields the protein CASSDLGGVVPLHF.

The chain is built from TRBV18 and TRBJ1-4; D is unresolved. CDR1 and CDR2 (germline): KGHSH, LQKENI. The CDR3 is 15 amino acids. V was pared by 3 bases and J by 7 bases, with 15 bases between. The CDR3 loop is CASSPSYPPGEKLFF. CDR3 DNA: TGTGCCAGCTCACCTAGCTACCCACCAGGTGAAAAACTGTTTTTT.

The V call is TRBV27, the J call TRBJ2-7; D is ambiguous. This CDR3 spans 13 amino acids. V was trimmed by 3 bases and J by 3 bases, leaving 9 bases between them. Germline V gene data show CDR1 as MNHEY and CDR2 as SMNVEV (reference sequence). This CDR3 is CASSLLLGYEQYF. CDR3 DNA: TGTGCCAGCAGTTTGCTCCTCGGCTACGAGCAGTACTTC.

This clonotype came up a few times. CDR3 sequence reads: CASSFRGARNTEAFF. CDR3 coding DNA: TGTGCCAGCAGCTTTAGGGGGGCAAGGAACACTGAAGCTTTCTTT. The rearrangement joins TRBV7-2 to TRBJ1-1; weak D call: TRBD1 (6 bases). The germline V gene has CDR1 SGHTA and CDR2 FQGNSA. The CDR3 sequence is 15 residues long. The V and J ends lost 3 bases and 1 base respectively, with 12 bases between them.

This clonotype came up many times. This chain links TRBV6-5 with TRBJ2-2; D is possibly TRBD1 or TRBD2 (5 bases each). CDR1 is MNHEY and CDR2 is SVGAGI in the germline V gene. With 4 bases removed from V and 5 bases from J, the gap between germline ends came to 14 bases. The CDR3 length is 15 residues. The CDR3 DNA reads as TGTGCCAGCAGTTCGACGGGACCTAGGACCGGGGAGCTGTTTTTT. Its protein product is CASSSTGPRTGELFF.

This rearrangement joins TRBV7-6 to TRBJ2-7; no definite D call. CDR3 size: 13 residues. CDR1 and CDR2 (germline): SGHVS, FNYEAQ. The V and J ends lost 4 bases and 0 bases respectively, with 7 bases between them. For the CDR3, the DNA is TGTGCCAGCAGCTCATACGCCTCCTACGAGCAGTACTTC. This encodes CASSSYASYEQYF. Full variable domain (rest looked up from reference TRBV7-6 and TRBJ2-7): GAGVSQSPRYKVTKRGQDVALRCDPISGHVSLYWYRQALGQGPEFLTYFNYEAQQDKSGLPNDRFSAERPEGSISTLTIQRTEQRDSAMYRCASSSYASYEQYFGPGTRLTVT.

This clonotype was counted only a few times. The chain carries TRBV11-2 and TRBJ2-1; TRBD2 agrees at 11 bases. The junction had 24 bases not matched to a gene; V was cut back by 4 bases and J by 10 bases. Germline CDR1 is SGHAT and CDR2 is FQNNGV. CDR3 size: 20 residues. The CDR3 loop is CASSSRILAGAPIITKEQFF. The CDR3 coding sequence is TGTGCCAGCAGCTCCCGTATACTAGCGGGGGCCCCAATTATAACCAAGGAGCAGTTCTTC.